These 19 T cell receptor beta chains were all obtained from the same sample, sequenced in a study of blood T cells in healthy people across ages. For the second PCR, which ran for roughly 7 to 11 cycles, a sample-barcoded 5' primer and a J-beta primer mix were used. TCRdb fed the 5' RACE reads into MiXCR, producing one record per CDR3 protein. The profile shows 1.5 million to 2 million distinct CDR3 sequences, 28% of them singletons. The source material was blood. The receptors come from a woman in her 30s in good health.

The J gene is TRBJ1-5, the V gene TRBV12-3 or TRBV12-4, with 9 bases that match TRBD1. This CDR3 spans 15 amino acids. V shed 8 bases, J shed 3 bases, and the junction held 8 bases outside the gene matches. This chain's CDR3 is CASGNRGRLNQPQHF. The DNA for the CDR3 is TGTGCCAGCGGAAACAGGGGGCGCCTCAATCAGCCCCAGCATTTT.

The CDR3 DNA is TGCAGTGCTAGAGATCCCTACTCTGGGGCCAACGTCCTGACTTTC. Translated: CSARDPYSGANVLTF. This chain joins TRBV20-1 and TRBJ2-6; no clear D gene. CDR3 length: 15 residues. The V gene lost 0 bases and the J gene lost 0 bases, with 6 bases spanning the gap. Germline CDR1 is DFQATT and CDR2 is SNEGSKA (reference sequence).

With respect to this clonotype: Being one base from a much bigger clone, this may be a read error. CDR3 protein: CANSFADSEKLFF. CDR3 in DNA: TGTGCCAACAGCTTCGCGGACAGCGAAAAACTGTTTTTT. This chain uses TRBV7-9 with TRBJ1-4, with TRBD1 as a possible D gene (6 bases). CDR1 SEHNR and CDR2 FQNEAQ come from the germline V gene (reference sequence). The CDR3 spans 13 residues. The complete variable domain, with remaining parts taken from reference TRBV7-9 and TRBJ1-4, reads DTGVSQNPRHKITKRGQNVTFRCDPISEHNRLYWYRQTLGQGPEFLTYFQNEAQLEKSRLLSDRFSAERPKGSFSTLEIQRTEQGDSAMYLCANSFADSEKLFFGSGTQLSVL.

The CDR3 is CATSPGSSYEQYF. In DNA, the CDR3 is TGTGCCACCAGTCCAGGGAGCTCCTACGAGCAGTACTTC. The chain carries TRBV24-1 and TRBJ2-7, with D perhaps given as TRBD1 or TRBD2 (5 bases each). V lost 6 bases, J lost 0 bases, and 8 bases lay in between. CDR3 length: 13 amino acids. Germline V CDR1 and CDR2: KGHDR, SFDVKD.

The rearrangement joins TRBV4-3 to TRBJ1-1; 7 bases are shared with TRBD1. Germline V gives CDR1 LGHNA, CDR2 YSLEER. The CDR3 sequence is 16 residues long. V dropped 1 base and J dropped 4; count of bases not matched to a gene: 9. The chain's CDR3 is CASSQVAGGRATEAFF. CDR3 DNA sequence: TGCGCCAGCAGCCAAGTGGCAGGGGGTCGTGCCACTGAAGCTTTCTTT.

This clonotype appeared a few times. This chain connects TRBV12-3 or TRBV12-4 to TRBJ1-2, with D uncertain. Trimming took 3 bases from V and 6 from J, leaving 11 bases between them. There are 13 residues in the CDR3. The CDR3 region is CASSFGPEDGYTF. The CDR3 region has the DNA TGTGCCAGCAGTTTCGGGCCGGAGGATGGCTACACCTTC.

This chain joins TRBV20-1 and TRBJ2-2; 10 bases map to TRBD1. Trimming cost V 4 bases and J 5 bases; bases outside gene matches: 4. CDR3 length: 14 amino acids. Germline V gene sequence: CDR1 DFQATT, CDR2 SNEGSKA (reference sequence). The CDR3 is CSAIGDRGTGELFF. As DNA, the CDR3 is TGCAGTGCTATCGGGGACAGGGGTACCGGGGAGCTGTTTTTT.

The V call is TRBV7-2, the J call TRBJ2-5; perhaps TRBD2 as D (6 bases). The J call could be wrong; TRBJ2-7 is a better fit for the DNA end. CDR3 length: 15 amino acids. Per the germline V gene, CDR1 is SGHTA and CDR2 is FQGNSA. CDR3 DNA sequence: TGTGCCAGCAGCGAGCCGTGGAGGGGTACCTACGAGCAGTACTTC. This translates into CASSEPWRGTYEQYF.

The J gene is TRBJ2-3, the V gene TRBV2, with 8 positions matching TRBD2. Trimming removed 1 base from V and 3 bases from J; junction bases left unmatched: 3. This CDR3 region has 15 residues. Germline loops: CDR1 SNHLY, CDR2 FYNNEI. In nucleotides, the CDR3 is TGTGCCAGCAGTGAAGAGCGGGGGCGGACAGATACGCAGTATTTT. Translated, it gives CASSEERGRTDTQYF.

This CDR3 is CASSPPITRGEQFF. In DNA, the CDR3 is TGTGCCAGCTCACCACCCATCACCAGGGGTGAGCAGTTCTTC. V is TRBV18 and J is TRBJ2-1; tentative D call: TRBD1 (6 bases). There are 14 residues in the CDR3. With 0 bases removed from V and 9 bases from J, the gap between germline ends came to 12 bases. Germline CDR1 and CDR2: KGHSH and LQKENI.

The chain combines TRBV6-8 with TRBJ2-7; 8 bases agree with TRBD2. The germline CDR1 and CDR2 sequences are MNHGY and SAAAGT. With V trimmed by 7 bases and J by 3 bases, 20 bases remained unmatched. The CDR3 is 18 residues long. Here the CDR3 DNA reads TGTGCCAGCAATCTTGGCGTGGCGGGAGGCCGGGGTGACTACGAGCAGTACTTC. Protein product: CASNLGVAGGRGDYEQYF.

This clonotype was detected ten times or more. The gene calls are TRBV12-3 or TRBV12-4 and TRBJ1-2; weak D call: TRBD1 (6 bases). The CDR3 runs 16 residues. The V end was cut by 6 bases, the J end by 2 bases, with 19 bases between. The CDR3: CASRPVGVTGNYGYTF. CDR3 DNA: TGTGCCAGCAGGCCCGTGGGGGTTACAGGGAACTATGGCTACACCTTC.

This clonotype has at least ten counts. The chain links TRBV20-1 to TRBJ2-5, with TRBD1 matching 10 bases. Trimming cost V 5 bases and J 3 bases; bases outside gene matches: 3. Germline CDR1 and CDR2: DFQATT and SNEGSKA (reference sequence). The CDR3 has 13 amino acids. The CDR3 reads CSADRGLEETQYF. The CDR3 DNA reads TGCAGTGCTGACAGGGGGCTAGAAGAGACCCAGTACTTC.

Note on this clonotype: This sequence may be a read error, since a much larger clone differs from it by one base. The chain uses TRBV19 and TRBJ2-1; possibly TRBD2 for D (6 bases). The CDR3 length is 13 residues. Deletions cut 6 bases from V and 7 bases from J, with 13 bases between. From germline, CDR1 is LNHDA and CDR2 SQIVND (reference sequence). The CDR3 bases are TGTGCCAGTAGGCCTTCCCGGGGGAATGAGCAGTTCTTC. Its translation: CASRPSRGNEQFF.

DNA of the CDR3: TGTGCCAGCAGCGCGAACCGGGGAAACTACGAGCAGTACTTC. It yields the protein CASSANRGNYEQYF. The V and J genes are TRBV7-2 and TRBJ2-7; D possibly corresponds to TRBD2 (5 bases). CDR3 length equals 14 residues. Per the germline V gene, CDR1 is SGHTA and CDR2 is FQGNSA. Trimming left V 5 bases short and J 3 bases short, with 14 bases between.

This sequence joins TRBV5-1 and TRBJ2-3; D is undetermined. V gave up 5 bases and J gave up 4 bases, with 8 bases separating them. Germline CDR1 SGHRS, CDR2 YFSETQ. The CDR3 has 12 amino acids. The CDR3, as DNA: TGCGCCAGCAGTTGGAGAGCAGATACGCAGTATTTT. Protein: CASSWRADTQYF.

The V gene is TRBV6-5, the J gene TRBJ1-1; no reliable D call. The CDR3 sequence is 11 residues long. Germline assignment: CDR1 MNHEY and CDR2 SVGAGI. V lost 1 base, J lost 5 bases, and 2 bases lay in between. In DNA, the CDR3 is TGTGCCAGCAGTTACTTGACTGAAGCTTTCTTT. This encodes CASSYLTEAFF.

This clonotype was counted between two and nine times. The chain is built from TRBV4-1 and TRBJ2-2; 8 bases fit TRBD1. The CDR3 runs 15 residues. With V trimmed by 3 bases and J by 6 bases, 6 bases remained unmatched. Germline V gene lookup returns CDR1 MGHRA and CDR2 YSYEKL. The CDR3 DNA is TGCGCCAGCAGCCACAAGACAGGGGATCCCGGGGAGCTGTTTTTT. This sequence encodes CASSHKTGDPGELFF.

The sample holds a few counts of this clonotype. The chain joins TRBV19 to TRBJ1-4; TRBD1 agrees at 8 bases. V shed 9 bases and J 8 bases; nucleotides not matched to a gene: 11. The CDR3 length is 14 residues. Per the germline V gene, CDR1 is LNHDA and CDR2 is SQIVND (reference sequence). The CDR3 bases are TGTGCCAGCAGCTCGACAGGGGTGGACGAAAAACTGTTTTTT. The encoded protein is CASSSTGVDEKLFF. The full variable domain, in which reference TRBV19 and TRBJ1-4 provide the parts outside the CDR3, is DGGITQSPKYLFRKEGQNVTLSCEQNLNHDAMYWYRQDPGQGLRLIYYSQIVNDFQKGDIAEGYSVSREKKESFPLTVTSAQKNPTAFYLCASSSTGVDEKLFFGSGTQLSVL.